Presented here are 14 T cell receptor beta chains from one specimen sequenced in a study of T cell repertoires in cytomegalovirus infection. These TCRs' antigens remain unknown. TCRdb reanalysed the reads using MiXCR and keeps one entry per CDR3 protein. The data show 310,000 or so distinct CDR3 sequences, approximately 25% seen once. This material consisted of cultured PBMCs, taken from culture after CMV antigen stimulation. The receptors were sampled from a human donor in good health (CMV status not recorded). Some clones in this sample may be carry-over from other donors' samples.

The J gene is TRBJ1-6, the V gene TRBV2, with TRBD1 matching over 7 bases. Per germline, CDR1 SNHLY and CDR2 FYNNEI. CDR3 length: 15 amino acids. V lost 3 bases to trimming and J lost 5 bases; unmatched junction nucleotides: 4. CDR3 residues: CASSDLGTDNSPLHF. The CDR3, as DNA: TGTGCCAGCAGTGATCTAGGGACAGATAATTCACCCCTCCACTTT.

The chain recombines TRBV19 with TRBJ2-1; D not certain. Trimming shortened V by 6 bases and J by 5 bases, and 14 bases separated the two germline ends. The CDR3 contains 14 residues. Germline V lookup: CDR1 LNHDA, CDR2 SQIVND (reference sequence). This CDR3 is CASSRGRADNEQFF. Here the CDR3 DNA reads TGTGCCAGTAGCCGCGGACGGGCCGACAATGAGCAGTTCTTC.

J is TRBJ2-1 and V is TRBV29-1, with D perhaps matching TRBD2 (6 bases). The ends were cut back, 1 base at V and 2 bases at J, with 12 bases in the middle. The CDR3 is 15 amino acids. Germline V gene lookup returns CDR1 SQVTM and CDR2 ANQGSEA. For the CDR3, the DNA is TGCAGCGTTGAAGGGTCGCGGGAAGCCTACAATGAGCAGTTCTTC. Translation gives CSVEGSREAYNEQFF.

V and J are TRBV6-5 and TRBJ2-1; D is possibly TRBD1 (5 bases). Trimming took 2 bases from V and 6 from J, leaving 11 bases between them. CDR1 is MNHEY and CDR2 is SVGAGI in the germline V gene. This CDR3 contains 14 residues. This chain's CDR3 is CASSYRREGNEQFF. As DNA, the CDR3 is TGTGCCAGCAGTTACCGCAGGGAAGGCAATGAGCAGTTCTTC.

The rearrangement links TRBV7-8 to TRBJ2-7; 8 bases align to TRBD1. CDR1 SGHVS and CDR2 FQNEAQ come from the germline V gene. The CDR3 runs 16 residues. J was trimmed by 1 base and V by 2 bases; bases with no gene match: 7. The CDR3 is CASSLTGGVQSYEQYF. CDR3 coding DNA: TGTGCCAGCAGCTTAACAGGGGGTGTTCAATCCTACGAGCAGTACTTC.

V usage is TRBV2 and J usage is TRBJ1-4, with D uncertain. CDR1 is SNHLY, CDR2 FYNNEI, per germline. The V end was cut by 5 bases, the J end by 8 bases, with 6 bases between. The length of the CDR3 is 11 residues. The CDR3 DNA is TGTGCCAGCAGTCGAGACGAAAAACTGTTTTTT. This gives the protein CASSRDEKLFF.

This clonotype has only one observation. The chain is built from TRBV20-1 and TRBJ1-5; D is unclear. The V gene lost 2 bases and the J gene lost 3 bases, with 14 bases spanning the gap. Looked up from germline, CDR1 is DFQATT and CDR2 is SNEGSKA (reference sequence). The CDR3 has 15 amino acids. The CDR3 loop reads CSARPQEGHNQPQHF. The CDR3 DNA is TGCAGTGCTAGACCTCAGGAGGGCCACAATCAGCCCCAGCATTTT.

This clonotype was observed a few times. The chain recombines TRBV6-5 with TRBJ2-5; D is undetermined. Trimming removed 6 bases at V and 0 bases at J, with 5 bases between. Germline V CDR1 and CDR2: MNHEY, SVGAGI. This CDR3 contains 12 residues. The CDR3 loop is CASRDYQETQYF. CDR3 nucleotides: TGTGCCAGCAGAGACTACCAAGAGACCCAGTACTTC.

The V call is TRBV13, the J call TRBJ2-1, with D perhaps assigned TRBD1 or TRBD2 (5 bases each). Between the trimmed V and J ends, which lost 5 bases and 5 bases, there was a span of 13 bases. The CDR3 spans 14 residues. Per germline, CDR1 PRHDT and CDR2 FYEKMQ (reference sequence). CDR3 DNA sequence: TGTGCCAGCAGCCCGATGGGACCAAACAATGAGCAGTTCTTC. It codes for CASSPMGPNNEQFF.

The chain has TRBV15 and TRBJ2-7; no reliable D call. V shed 5 bases and J shed 2 bases, with 10 bases lying between them. The CDR3 spans 13 residues. Germline loops: CDR1 LNHNV, CDR2 YYDKDF (reference sequence). CDR3 sequence: CATSAGWTYEQYV. The CDR3 DNA follows: TGTGCCACCAGCGCCGGTTGGACCTACGAGCAGTACGTC.

This chain connects TRBV12-3 or TRBV12-4 to TRBJ1-2, with D tentatively TRBD1 (6 bases). This CDR3 comprises 12 residues. Trimming removed 6 bases at V and 8 bases at J, with 13 bases between. In DNA, the CDR3 is TGTGCCAGCAGCAGGACAGAGGACGGCTACACCTTC. It yields the protein CASSRTEDGYTF.

This chain links TRBV3-1 with TRBJ2-7; TRBD2 matches at 9 bases. V lost 1 base to trimming and J lost 4 bases; unmatched junction nucleotides: 8. The CDR3 covers 16 residues. CDR1 is LGHDT, CDR2 YNNKEL, per germline (reference sequence). The CDR3 DNA sequence: TGTGCCAGCAGCCAAGGGCTCTCTAGCGGGGTATACGAGCAGTACTTC. This codes for CASSQGLSSGVYEQYF.

The chain uses TRBV6-5 and TRBJ1-2; no clear D gene. Trimming took 2 bases from V and 0 from J, leaving 10 bases between them. CDR3 length: 15 amino acids. The germline gives CDR1 MNHEY, CDR2 SVGAGI. In DNA, the CDR3 is TGTGCCAGCAGTTACAGTGGGCATGCTAACTATGGCTACACCTTC. Translating gives CASSYSGHANYGYTF.

This clonotype appeared many times. The chain employs TRBV12-3 or TRBV12-4 and TRBJ2-7; 13 nucleotides line up with TRBD2. The CDR3 has 22 residues. The V segment lost 0 bases and the J segment 5 bases; nucleotides outside the gene matches: 22. This CDR3 reads CASSLALQLLTSGRIERHEQYF. CDR3 DNA sequence: TGTGCCAGCAGTTTAGCCCTCCAACTACTGACTAGCGGGAGGATCGAACGGCACGAGCAGTACTTC.